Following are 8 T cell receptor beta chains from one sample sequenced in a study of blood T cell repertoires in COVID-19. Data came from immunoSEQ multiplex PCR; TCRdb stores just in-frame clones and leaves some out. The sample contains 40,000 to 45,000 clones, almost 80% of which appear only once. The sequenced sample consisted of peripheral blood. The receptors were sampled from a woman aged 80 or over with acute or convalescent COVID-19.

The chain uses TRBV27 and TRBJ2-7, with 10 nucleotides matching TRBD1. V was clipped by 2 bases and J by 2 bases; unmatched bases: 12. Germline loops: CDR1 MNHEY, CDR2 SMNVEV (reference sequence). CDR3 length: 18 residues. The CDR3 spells CASSLGPLGQGVTYEQYF. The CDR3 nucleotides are TGTGCCAGCAGTTTAGGCCCCCTCGGACAGGGGGTAACCTACGAGCAGTACTTC.

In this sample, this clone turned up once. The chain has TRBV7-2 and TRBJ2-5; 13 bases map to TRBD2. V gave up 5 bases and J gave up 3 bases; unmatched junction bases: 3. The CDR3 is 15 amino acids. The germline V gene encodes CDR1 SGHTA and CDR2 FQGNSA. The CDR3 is CASSQGTSGEETQYF. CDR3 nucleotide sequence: TGTGCCAGCAGCCAAGGGACTAGCGGGGAAGAGACCCAGTACTTC.

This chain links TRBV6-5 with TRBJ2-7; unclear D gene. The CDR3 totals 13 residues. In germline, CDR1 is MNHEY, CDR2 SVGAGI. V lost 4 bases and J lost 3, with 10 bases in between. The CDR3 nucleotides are TGTGCCAGCAGTTCGACAATCCTCTACGAGCAGTACTTC. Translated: CASSSTILYEQYF.

CDR3 region: CASSFGTGRPQHF. The CDR3, as DNA: TGTGCCAGCAGTTTCGGGACAGGGAGGCCCCAGCATTTT. The chain couples TRBV12-3 or TRBV12-4 to TRBJ1-5; the match to TRBD1 covers 9 bases. The CDR3 loop spans 13 amino acids. Trimming removed 3 bases from V and 9 bases from J; junction bases left unmatched: 3.

The CDR3 protein is CASSEQGSNTEAFF. The CDR3 DNA reads as TGCGCCAGCAGTGAGCAGGGGTCGAACACTGAAGCTTTCTTT. V usage is TRBV10-2 and J usage is TRBJ1-1; the D gene is possibly TRBD1 (6 bases). The CDR3 extends over 14 amino acids. Germline-derived CDR1 and CDR2 are WSHSY and SAAADI. Trimming took 2 bases from V and 1 from J, leaving 8 bases between them.

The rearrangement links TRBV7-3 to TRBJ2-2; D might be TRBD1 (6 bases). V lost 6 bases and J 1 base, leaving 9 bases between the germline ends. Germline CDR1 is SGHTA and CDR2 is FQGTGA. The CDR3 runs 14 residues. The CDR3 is CASSPTGNTGELFF. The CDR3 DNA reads TGTGCCAGCAGTCCGACAGGGAACACCGGGGAGCTGTTTTTT.

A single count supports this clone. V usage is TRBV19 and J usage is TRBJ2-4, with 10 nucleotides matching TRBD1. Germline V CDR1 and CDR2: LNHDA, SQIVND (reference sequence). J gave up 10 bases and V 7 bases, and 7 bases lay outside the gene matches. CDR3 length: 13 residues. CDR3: CASKSTGGRIQYF. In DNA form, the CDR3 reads TGTGCCAGTAAATCGACAGGGGGCCGAATTCAGTACTTC.

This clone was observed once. The CDR3 DNA follows: TGTGCCAGCAGCTTAGATCGTGTCAGGGCGGAAAAACTGTTTTTT. It specifies CASSLDRVRAEKLFF. The chain links TRBV11-2 to TRBJ1-4; tentative D call: TRBD1 (5 bases). V was pared by 0 bases and J by 8 bases, with 13 bases between. The V gene's germline CDR1 is SGHAT and CDR2 FQNNGV. The CDR3 spans 15 residues.